This T cell receptor beta chain was captured by sequencing in a study of T cell responses to AZD1222 COVID-19 vaccine. Using immunoSEQ multiplex PCR, the repertoire was profiled, and TCRdb retains in-frame clones only, with some absent. The table shows 140,000 to 150,000 clones, with 75% to 95% occurring only once. Germline CDR1 SGDLS, CDR2 YYNGEE. Trimming pared 3 bases from V and 8 bases from J, leaving 23 bases between. The CDR3 has 16 residues. This sequence originates from an adult in good health. The rearrangement uses TRBV9 and TRBJ1-2, with D unclear. The starting material was peripheral blood, obtained on day 0 of AZD1222 vaccination. The CDR3 DNA reads as TGTGCCAGCAGCGAACTCAGTAGCTCTTTGGCTATCGGCTACACCTTC. This sequence encodes CASSELSSSLAIGYTF.